The TCR beta chain under discussion was sequenced for a study of blood T cell repertoires in COVID-19. Study-level information: Specimens from acute and convalescent COVID-19 originated in the United States, Italy and Spain. Sample material is recorded as cDNA or gDNA derived from T cells, B-cell-depleted T cells, or PBMCs.

Per the authors' pipeline: It was from reference gene primer amplification that nucleated cell counts were estimated. Generated by immunoSEQ multiplex PCR, the TCRdb table keeps only in-frame clones and is missing some. V and J calls and clone size are given by that table; D and trimming were obtained from the DNA. The table includes roughly 410,000 clones, roughly 90% detected once. The CDR3 runs to 14 residues. The V gene's germline CDR1 is LNHDA and CDR2 SQIVND (reference sequence). With 3 bases removed from V and 6 bases from J, the gap between germline ends came to 14 bases. This clone occurred once.

The sequence derives from a man aged 35 to 55 with acute or convalescent COVID-19. Sample: peripheral blood. The genes are TRBV19 and TRBJ1-1; D unclear. The CDR3 protein is CASSMQQIGAEAFF. The CDR3 DNA follows: TGTGCCAGTAGTATGCAACAGATCGGTGCTGAAGCTTTCTTT.